This T cell receptor (beta chain) was identified during a study of CD4 T cell repertoires and nickel (TCRdb year 2020). The CDR3 spans 16 residues, from the cysteine through the phenylalanine. The kept DNA is CDR3 alone, 48 bases in frame from the first base. V gives up 1 base and J gives up 5 bases, and the segment between their germline ends measures 16 bases. Sequences LNHNV (CDR1) and YYDKDF (CDR2) are obtained from the germline V gene (reference sequence). The library came from RT-PCR. Reads for this sample came from an Illumina MiSeq. Through fastp at Q25 and MiXCR, TCRdb rebuilt clones from the public reads, retaining in-frame beta chains. Each record represents a unique CDR3 protein, reported with the most common genes and DNA among its rows. The sample table holds roughly 280 distinct CDR3 sequences, of which roughly three fifths were seen once. More than 10% of the sample is taken by the ten largest.

With respect to this clonotype: No cognate antigen has been identified for it. Nothing much larger sits one base from this clone, and base qualities are not available.

Sequencing was done on a sample of CD4+ T cells from blood, not recorded whether cultured. The V and J genes are TRBV15 and TRBJ2-3; TRBD1 could be the D gene, as 6 bases match. This TCR was recovered from a human donor in a nickel allergy study, with or without nickel allergy (not recorded which). It is not recorded whether this sample comes from one donor or several. The CDR3 protein: CATSRVGGVEGDTQYF. The DNA sequence follows: TGTGCCACCAGCAGAGTAGGGGGAGTCGAGGGAGATACGCAGTATTTT.